The next 14 T cell receptor beta chains were all read from a single sample in a study of T cells in Graves' hyperthyroidism and ophthalmopathy. Amplification yielded TCR beta CDR3 regions, with RNA transcripts as the source. A set of HTBI primers served as the primers for a first-round RT-PCR of the TCR CDR3. A single record per CDR3 protein comes from TCRdb applying MiXCR to the multiplex PCR reads. This repertoire shows about 510,000 distinct CDR3 sequences, less than 15% found once; its top ten account for 14%. The specimen sequenced was blood. These receptors were obtained from a woman aged 40 to 49 with Graves' hyperthyroidism.

This clonotype was picked up many times. The rearrangement uses TRBV7-3 and TRBJ2-5, with D hard to call. V dropped 6 bases and J dropped 2 bases, with 13 bases sitting between them. The CDR3 totals 14 residues. The germline V gene encodes CDR1 SGHTA and CDR2 FQGTGA. DNA of the CDR3: TGTGCCAGCAGACGACCCGACATTCAAGAGACCCAGTACTTC. Its protein is CASRRPDIQETQYF.

This clonotype was observed at least ten times. The V call is TRBV20-1, the J call TRBJ2-3; TRBD1 is a possible D gene (6 bases). This CDR3 has 15 residues. V shed 0 bases and J shed 6 bases, with 16 bases lying between them. The germline V gene encodes CDR1 DFQATT and CDR2 SNEGSKA (reference sequence). CDR3 DNA: TGCAGTGCTAGAGAGGGGGCCATTACAGGGGATACGCAGTATTTT. Translated: CSAREGAITGDTQYF.

This clonotype was counted between two and nine times. Being one base from a much bigger clone, this may be a read error. This rearrangement joins TRBV7-7 to TRBJ2-5, with D tentatively TRBD1 or TRBD2 (5 bases each). CDR3 length: 15 amino acids. Germline CDR1 reads SSHAT; CDR2 reads FNYEAQ (reference sequence). The CDR3 nucleotides are TGTGCTAGCAGCCAACGGGGCGCTAAGTTTGAGACCCAGTACTTC. It encodes CASSQRGAKFETQYF.

This rearrangement joins TRBV30 to TRBJ2-7; 8 bases are a match to TRBD1. V gave up 4 bases and J gave up 5 bases; unmatched junction bases: 16. This CDR3 spans 16 amino acids. Per the germline V gene, CDR1 is GTSNPN and CDR2 is SVGIG (reference sequence). Written as DNA, the CDR3 is TGTGCCTGGACCCTCAATCGACAGGGGTTGATCCACGAGCAGTACTTC. Its protein is CAWTLNRQGLIHEQYF. Variable domain in full (rest from reference TRBV30 and TRBJ2-7): SQTIHQWPATLVQPVGSPLSLECTVEGTSNPNLYWYRQAAGRGLQLLFYSVGIGQISSEVPQNLSASRPQDRQFILSSKKLLLSDSGFYLCAWTLNRQGLIHEQYFGPGTRLTVT.

This clonotype was seen ten or more times. The V and J genes are TRBV11-2 and TRBJ2-5; D is uncertain. Germline V lookup: CDR1 SGHAT, CDR2 FQNNGV. Between the trimmed V and J ends, which lost 0 bases and 10 bases, there was a span of 12 bases. CDR3 length: 13 residues. CDR3 sequence reads: CASSLENRNVQYF. CDR3 bases: TGTGCCAGCAGCTTAGAAAACCGAAATGTCCAGTACTTC.

The sample holds many counts of this clonotype. This chain uses TRBV18 with TRBJ2-2; D is uncertain. There are 13 residues in the CDR3. V lost 2 bases to trimming and J lost 3 bases, with 4 bases between them. CDR1 KGHSH and CDR2 LQKENI come from the germline V gene. CDR3: CASSPSYTGELFF. CDR3 in DNA: TGTGCCAGCTCACCAAGCTACACCGGGGAGCTGTTTTTT.

J is TRBJ2-7 and V is TRBV24-1; TRBD1 matches 7 bases. This CDR3 has 16 amino acids. CDR1 KGHDR and CDR2 SFDVKD come from the germline V gene. V lost 4 bases and J lost 0; bases outside the gene matches: 8. Here the CDR3 DNA reads TGTGCCACCAGTGACCCAACAGGGGTGAGCTCCTACGAGCAGTACTTC. Amino acids: CATSDPTGVSSYEQYF.

This clonotype was detected a few times. This sequence joins TRBV10-3 and TRBJ2-2; D ambiguous. Deletions cut 0 bases from V and 5 bases from J, with 4 bases between. The CDR3 spans 13 residues. CDR1 ENHRY and CDR2 SYGVKD come from the germline V gene. The CDR3 is CAISESETGELFF. Here the CDR3 DNA reads TGTGCCATCAGTGAGTCGGAGACCGGGGAGCTGTTTTTT.

The table lists this clonotype with many counts. The chain uses TRBV20-1 and TRBJ2-7; tentatively, D is TRBD1 or TRBD2 (5 bases each). The length of the CDR3 is 12 residues. Deletions cut 7 bases from V and 3 bases from J, with 13 bases between. Germline loops: CDR1 DFQATT, CDR2 SNEGSKA (reference sequence). DNA of the CDR3: TGCAGTGTCTGGAGGACACTCTACGAGCAGTACTTC. Translated, it gives CSVWRTLYEQYF.

This clonotype was seen only a few times. This chain joins TRBV12-3 or TRBV12-4 and TRBJ1-2; D is unresolved. The length of the CDR3 is 12 residues. The ends were cut back, 6 bases at V and 5 bases at J, with 10 bases in the middle. CDR3 DNA: TGTGCCAGCAGGGACCTCGGGTATGGCTACACCTTC. This gives the protein CASRDLGYGYTF.

This clonotype turned up a few times. This chain uses TRBV19 with TRBJ2-7; perhaps TRBD1 as D (6 bases). The V end lost 3 bases, the J end lost 6 bases, and 15 bases lay between the germline ends. Germline V gene lookup returns CDR1 LNHDA and CDR2 SQIVND (reference sequence). The CDR3 has 14 amino acids. CDR3 sequence reads: CASSMWGPPGEQYF. Written as DNA, the CDR3 is TGTGCCAGTAGTATGTGGGGGCCGCCGGGCGAGCAGTACTTC.

Ten or more counts support this clonotype. The chain recombines TRBV10-3 with TRBJ1-6; 8 bases map to TRBD1. This CDR3 spans 15 amino acids. Germline CDR1 and CDR2: ENHRY and SYGVKD. The V gene end was trimmed by 2 bases and the J gene end by 10 bases; junction bases not matched to a gene: 7. Here the CDR3 DNA reads TGTGCCATCAGTGAGAAGGACAGGGTGCGATCACCCCTCCACTTT. Translated: CAISEKDRVRSPLHF.

At least ten counts were recorded for this clonotype. V and J are TRBV20-1 and TRBJ1-5, with 9 bases that match TRBD1. The germline V gene encodes CDR1 DFQATT and CDR2 SNEGSKA (reference sequence). This CDR3 contains 14 residues. The V gene end was trimmed by 5 bases and the J gene end by 4 bases; junction bases not matched to a gene: 6. In DNA form, the CDR3 reads TGCAGTGCTTCGGACAGGGGTGGTAATCAGCCCCAGCATTTT. Its translation is CSASDRGGNQPQHF.

This clonotype was counted a few times. V usage is TRBV5-5 and J usage is TRBJ2-7, with TRBD2 matching over 9 bases. This CDR3 contains 20 residues. J gave up 4 bases and V 2 bases, and 22 bases lay outside the gene matches. Germline CDR1 and CDR2: SGHKS and YYEKEE (reference sequence). The CDR3: CASSLSLDQGLAGVGYEQYF. The CDR3 DNA reads as TGTGCCAGCAGCTTAAGCCTCGACCAGGGATTAGCGGGAGTCGGATACGAGCAGTACTTC. Full variable domain (remainder filled in from reference TRBV5-5 and TRBJ2-7): DAGVTQSPTHLIKTRGQQVTLRCSPISGHKSVSWYQQVLGQGPQFIFQYYEKEERGRGNFPDRFSARQFPNYSSELNVNALLLGDSALYLCASSLSLDQGLAGVGYEQYFGPGTRLTVT.